The 3 T cell receptor beta chains below were found in one sample sequenced in a study of Ad26.COV2.S vaccination and SARS-CoV-2 variants. Sequenced by immunoSEQ multiplex PCR; TCRdb stores in-frame clones only, minus some. The sample lists about 680,000 clones, more than 70% seen once, with around 1.5% in the top ten. This sample's treatment: around 19 received Ad26.COV2.S at low or high dose, single or two shots; about 5 received placebo; per-sample allocation not given. Vaccine and placebo recipients were sampled on day 63 after the first injection. The sample was peripheral blood, taken in a trial of Ad26.COV2.S vaccine versus placebo. The receptor set was obtained from a person aged 18-65 years who received the Ad26.COV2.S COVID-19 vaccine or a placebo.

The gene calls are TRBV13 and TRBJ2-3, with a weak D call TRBD1 (5 bases). The ends were cut back, 5 bases at V and 2 bases at J, with 8 bases in the middle. The CDR3 is 13 residues long. Looked up from germline, CDR1 is PRHDT and CDR2 is FYEKMQ (reference sequence). The CDR3 nucleotides are TGTGCCAGCAGCGAAGGACACACAGATACGCAGTATTTT. Translating gives CASSEGHTDTQYF.

J is TRBJ2-1 and V is TRBV2; a possible D gene is TRBD2 (7 bases). This CDR3 has 15 residues. V was shortened by 1 base and J by 7 bases, with 14 bases between the two germline ends. The germline gives CDR1 SNHLY, CDR2 FYNNEI. The CDR3 here is CASSEEGGAINEQFF. For the CDR3, the DNA is TGTGCCAGCAGTGAAGAAGGGGGGGCCATAAATGAGCAGTTCTTC.

The J gene is TRBJ2-6, the V gene TRBV2, with TRBD1 matching 7 bases. CDR3 size: 14 residues. V shed 5 bases, J shed 4 bases, and the junction held 2 bases outside the gene matches. Germline lookup yields CDR1 SNHLY and CDR2 FYNNEI. The CDR3 DNA reads TGTGCCAGCAGTACAGGGGTCGGGGCCAACGTCCTGACTTTC. Amino acid sequence: CASSTGVGANVLTF.